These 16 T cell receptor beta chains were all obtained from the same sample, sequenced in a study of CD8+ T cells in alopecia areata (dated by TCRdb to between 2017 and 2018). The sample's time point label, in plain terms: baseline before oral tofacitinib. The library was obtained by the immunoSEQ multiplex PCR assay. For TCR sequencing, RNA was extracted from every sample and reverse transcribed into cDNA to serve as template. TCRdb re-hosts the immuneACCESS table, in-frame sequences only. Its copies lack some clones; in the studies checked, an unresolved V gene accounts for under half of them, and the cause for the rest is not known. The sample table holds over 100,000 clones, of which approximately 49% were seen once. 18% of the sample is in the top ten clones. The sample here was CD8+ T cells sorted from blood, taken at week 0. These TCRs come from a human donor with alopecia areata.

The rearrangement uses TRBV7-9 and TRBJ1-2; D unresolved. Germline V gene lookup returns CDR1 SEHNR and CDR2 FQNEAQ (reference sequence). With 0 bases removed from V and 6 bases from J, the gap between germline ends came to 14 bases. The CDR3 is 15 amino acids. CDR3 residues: CASSLAESVFDGYTF. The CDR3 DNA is TGTGCCAGCAGCTTAGCGGAAAGCGTGTTCGATGGCTACACCTTC.

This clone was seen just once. The chain's CDR3 is CAWSGGYGANVLTF. Written as DNA, the CDR3 is TGTGCCTGGAGTGGCGGGTATGGGGCCAACGTCCTGACTTTC. The rearrangement links TRBV30 to TRBJ2-6, with a tentative D call TRBD2 (5 bases). The germline V gene has CDR1 GTSNPN and CDR2 SVGIG (reference sequence). The CDR3 has 14 residues. Trimming removed 1 base from V and 3 bases from J, with 7 bases in between.

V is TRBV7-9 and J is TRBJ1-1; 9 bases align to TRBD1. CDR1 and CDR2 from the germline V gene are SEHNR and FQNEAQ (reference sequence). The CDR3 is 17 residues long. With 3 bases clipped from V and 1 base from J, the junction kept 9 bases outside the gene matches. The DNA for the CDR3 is TGTGCCAGCAGCTTCCTGGGACAGGGTGGATGGAACACTGAAGCTTTCTTT. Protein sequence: CASSFLGQGGWNTEAFF.

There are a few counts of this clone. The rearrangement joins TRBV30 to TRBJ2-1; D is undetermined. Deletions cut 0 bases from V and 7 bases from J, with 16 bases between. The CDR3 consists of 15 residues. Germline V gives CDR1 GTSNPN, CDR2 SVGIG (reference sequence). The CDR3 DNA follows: TGTGCCTGGAGTGTACATATCACCCCTGAGAATGAGCAGTTCTTC. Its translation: CAWSVHITPENEQFF.

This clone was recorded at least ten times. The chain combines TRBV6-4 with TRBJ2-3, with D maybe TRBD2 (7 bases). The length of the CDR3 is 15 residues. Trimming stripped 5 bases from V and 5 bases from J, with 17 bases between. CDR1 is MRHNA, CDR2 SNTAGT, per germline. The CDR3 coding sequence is TGTGCCAGCAGTAACAGGGCGGGGGTAGGAGATACGCAGTATTTT. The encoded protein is CASSNRAGVGDTQYF.

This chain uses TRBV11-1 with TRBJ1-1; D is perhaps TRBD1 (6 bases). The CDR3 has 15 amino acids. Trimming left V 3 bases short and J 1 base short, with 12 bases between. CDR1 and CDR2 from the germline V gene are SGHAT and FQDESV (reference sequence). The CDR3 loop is CASSFAVDRNTEAFF. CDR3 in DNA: TGTGCCAGCAGCTTTGCCGTGGACAGGAACACTGAAGCTTTCTTT.

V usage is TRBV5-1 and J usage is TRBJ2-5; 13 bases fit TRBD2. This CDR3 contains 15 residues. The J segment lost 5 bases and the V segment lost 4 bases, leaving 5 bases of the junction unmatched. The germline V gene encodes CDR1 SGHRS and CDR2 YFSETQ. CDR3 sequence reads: CASSRTSGGVETQYF. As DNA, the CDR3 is TGCGCCAGCAGCCGGACTAGCGGGGGAGTTGAGACCCAGTACTTC. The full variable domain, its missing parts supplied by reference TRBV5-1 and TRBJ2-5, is KAGVTQTPRYLIKTRGQQVTLSCSPISGHRSVSWYQQTPGQGLQFLFEYFSETQRNKGNFPGRFSGRQFSNSRSEMNVSTLELGDSALYLCASSRTSGGVETQYFGPGTRLLVL.

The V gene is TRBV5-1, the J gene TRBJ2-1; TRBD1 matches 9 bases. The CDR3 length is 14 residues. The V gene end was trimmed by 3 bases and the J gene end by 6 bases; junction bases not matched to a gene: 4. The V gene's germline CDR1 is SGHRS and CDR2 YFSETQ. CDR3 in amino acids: CASSSGQGINEQFF. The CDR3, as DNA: TGCGCCAGCAGCTCGGGACAGGGTATCAATGAGCAGTTCTTC.

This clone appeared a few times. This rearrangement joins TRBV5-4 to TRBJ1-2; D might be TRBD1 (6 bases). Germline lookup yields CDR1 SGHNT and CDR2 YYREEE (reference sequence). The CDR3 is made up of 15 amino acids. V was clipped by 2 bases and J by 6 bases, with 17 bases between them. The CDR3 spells CASSLNRDISNGYTF. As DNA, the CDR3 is TGTGCCAGCAGCTTAAACCGGGACATAAGTAATGGCTACACCTTC.

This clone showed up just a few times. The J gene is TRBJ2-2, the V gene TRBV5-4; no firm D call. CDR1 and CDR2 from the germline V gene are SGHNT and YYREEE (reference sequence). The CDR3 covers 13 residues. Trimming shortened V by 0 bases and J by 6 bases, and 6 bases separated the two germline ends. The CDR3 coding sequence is TGTGCCAGCAGCTTGGGTGGATCCGGGGAGCTGTTTTTT. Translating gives CASSLGGSGELFF.

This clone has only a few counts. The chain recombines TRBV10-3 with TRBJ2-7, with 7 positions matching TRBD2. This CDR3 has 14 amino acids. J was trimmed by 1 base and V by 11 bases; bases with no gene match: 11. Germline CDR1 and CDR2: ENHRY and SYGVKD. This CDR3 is CASARAGESYEQYF. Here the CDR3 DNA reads TGTGCCTCCGCCCGGGCGGGGGAGTCCTACGAGCAGTACTTC.

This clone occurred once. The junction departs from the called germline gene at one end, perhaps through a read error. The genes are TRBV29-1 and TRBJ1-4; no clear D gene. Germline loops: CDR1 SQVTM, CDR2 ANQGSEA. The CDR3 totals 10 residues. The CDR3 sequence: CSANFGQELF. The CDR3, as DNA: TGCAGCGCTAACTTCGGCCAGGAGCTTTTT.

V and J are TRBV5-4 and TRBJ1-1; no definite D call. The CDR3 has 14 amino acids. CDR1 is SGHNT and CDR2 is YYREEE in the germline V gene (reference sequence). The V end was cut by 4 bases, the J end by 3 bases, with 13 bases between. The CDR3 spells CASSHGRVDTEAFF. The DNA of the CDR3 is TGTGCCAGCAGCCATGGGAGGGTTGACACTGAAGCTTTCTTT.

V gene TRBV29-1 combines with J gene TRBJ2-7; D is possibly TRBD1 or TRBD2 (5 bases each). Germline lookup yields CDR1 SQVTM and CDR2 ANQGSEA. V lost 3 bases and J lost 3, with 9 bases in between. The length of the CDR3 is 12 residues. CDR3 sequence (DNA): TGCAGCGTTGATATGGGGGACTACGAGCAGTACTTC. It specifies CSVDMGDYEQYF.

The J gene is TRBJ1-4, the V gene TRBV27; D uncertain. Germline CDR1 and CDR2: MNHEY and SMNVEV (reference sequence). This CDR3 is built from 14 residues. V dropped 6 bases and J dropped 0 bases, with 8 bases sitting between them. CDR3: CASRPGATNEKLFF. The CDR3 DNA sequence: TGTGCCAGCAGACCAGGAGCAACTAATGAAAAACTGTTTTTT. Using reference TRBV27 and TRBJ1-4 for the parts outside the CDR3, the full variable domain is EAQVTQNPRYLITVTGKKLTVTCSQNMNHEYMSWYRQDPGLGLRQIYYSMNVEVTDKGDVPEGYKVSRKEKRNFPLILESPSPNQTSLYFCASRPGATNEKLFFGSGTQLSVL.

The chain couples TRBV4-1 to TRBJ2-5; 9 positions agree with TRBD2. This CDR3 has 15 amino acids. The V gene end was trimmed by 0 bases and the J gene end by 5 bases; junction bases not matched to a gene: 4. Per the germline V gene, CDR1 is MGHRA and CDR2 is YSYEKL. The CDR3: CASSQDNLAGETQYF. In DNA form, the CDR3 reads TGCGCCAGCAGCCAAGATAACCTAGCGGGGGAGACCCAGTACTTC.